This T cell receptor beta chain was recorded in a study of early T cells in non-severe SARS-CoV-2 infection. This clonotype was seen at least ten times. CDR1 is SGHRS, CDR2 YFSETQ, per germline. The V and J ends lost 4 bases and 5 bases respectively, with 13 bases between them. This CDR3 comprises 14 residues. One entry per CDR3 protein results from TCRdb running MiXCR on the 5' RACE reads. The sample contains over 55,000 distinct CDR3 sequences, roughly an eighth of which appear only once. The gene calls are TRBV5-1 and TRBJ2-1; possibly TRBD1 or TRBD2 for D (5 bases each). The sequencing input was whole blood. The sequence derives from an adult who was a healthcare worker with PCR-confirmed SARS-CoV-2 infection or an uninfected control (not recorded which). CDR3 DNA sequence: TGCGCCAGCAGCGCGAACCTGGGGGACAATGAGCAGTTCTTC. Its translation: CASSANLGDNEQFF.